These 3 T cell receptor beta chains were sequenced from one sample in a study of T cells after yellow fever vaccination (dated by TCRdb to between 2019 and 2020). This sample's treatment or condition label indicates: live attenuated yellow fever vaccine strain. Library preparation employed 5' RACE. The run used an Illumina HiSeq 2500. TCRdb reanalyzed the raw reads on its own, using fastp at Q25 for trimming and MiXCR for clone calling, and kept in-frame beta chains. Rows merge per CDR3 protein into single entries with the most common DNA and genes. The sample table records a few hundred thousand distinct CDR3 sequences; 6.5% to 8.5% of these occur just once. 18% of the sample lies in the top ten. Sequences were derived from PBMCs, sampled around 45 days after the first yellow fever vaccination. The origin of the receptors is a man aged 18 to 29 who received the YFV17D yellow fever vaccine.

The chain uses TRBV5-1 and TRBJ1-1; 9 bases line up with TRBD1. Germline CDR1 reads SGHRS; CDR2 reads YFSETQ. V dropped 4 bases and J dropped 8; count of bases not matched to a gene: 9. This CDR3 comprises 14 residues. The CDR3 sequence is CASSPGQGLMEAFF. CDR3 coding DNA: TGCGCCAGCAGCCCCGGACAGGGGTTGATGGAAGCTTTCTTT.

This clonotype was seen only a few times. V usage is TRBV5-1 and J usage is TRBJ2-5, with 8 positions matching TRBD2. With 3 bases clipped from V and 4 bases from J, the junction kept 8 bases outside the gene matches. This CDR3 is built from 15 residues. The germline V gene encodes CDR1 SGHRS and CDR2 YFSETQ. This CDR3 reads CASSSLLGGGETQYF. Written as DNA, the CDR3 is TGCGCCAGCAGCTCCCTCCTCGGGGGGGGAGAGACCCAGTACTTC.

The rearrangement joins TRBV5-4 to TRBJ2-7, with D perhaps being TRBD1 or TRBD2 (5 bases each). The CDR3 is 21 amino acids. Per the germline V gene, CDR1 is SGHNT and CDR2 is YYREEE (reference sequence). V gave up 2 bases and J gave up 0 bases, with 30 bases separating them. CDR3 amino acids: CASSFSGRTFSLSPSSYEQYF. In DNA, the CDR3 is TGTGCCAGCAGCTTCTCGGGACGGACATTCAGTTTATCTCCTTCCTCCTACGAGCAGTACTTC.